The 20 T cell receptor beta chains listed next were all sequenced from one sample in a study of blood T cell repertoires in COVID-19. Generated by immunoSEQ multiplex PCR, the TCRdb table keeps only in-frame clones and is missing some. The sample yields 150,000 or so clones, approximately 79% seen once. The specimen sequenced was peripheral blood. Receptors were obtained from a woman over 75 with acute or convalescent COVID-19.

This chain uses TRBV7-9 with TRBJ1-4; 8 bases are shared with TRBD1. After removal of 5 bases from V and 0 bases from J, the junction contained 2 bases not matched to a gene. CDR1 is SEHNR and CDR2 is FQNEAQ in the germline V gene (reference sequence). The CDR3 loop spans 15 amino acids. For the CDR3, the DNA is TGTGCCAGCAGCATACAGGGGGCAACTAATGAAAAACTGTTTTTT. Protein product: CASSIQGATNEKLFF.

The rearrangement joins TRBV14 to TRBJ2-3; D unclear. V was pared by 2 bases and J by 4 bases, with 7 bases between. Germline CDR1 SGHDN, CDR2 FVKESK. The CDR3 sequence is 13 residues long. The CDR3 DNA follows: TGTGCCAGCAGCCAATCTATTCCAGATACGCAGTATTTT. It is translated as CASSQSIPDTQYF.

The V call is TRBV4-1, the J call TRBJ2-4; 11 nucleotides align to TRBD2. The V gene's germline CDR1 is MGHRA and CDR2 YSYEKL. J gave up 2 bases and V 4 bases, and 10 bases lay outside the gene matches. The CDR3 is made up of 18 amino acids. The chain's CDR3 is CASSPGQASGRPKNIQYF. The CDR3 DNA reads as TGCGCCAGCAGCCCCGGACAGGCTAGCGGGAGGCCCAAAAACATTCAGTACTTC.

The chain carries TRBV10-1 and TRBJ2-3; the D is unclear. The CDR3 extends over 15 amino acids. Trimming took 6 bases from V and 0 from J, leaving 13 bases between them. Germline loops: CDR1 WNHNN, CDR2 SYGVQD (reference sequence). The CDR3 sequence is CASSASPTSTDTQYF. The DNA of the CDR3 is TGCGCCAGCAGCGCCTCCCCGACTAGCACAGATACGCAGTATTTT.

V usage is TRBV15 and J usage is TRBJ1-2; D perhaps matches TRBD1 (5 bases). This CDR3 contains 15 residues. Germline V gene data show CDR1 as LNHNV and CDR2 as YYDKDF (reference sequence). The ends were cut back, 0 bases at V and 2 bases at J, with 10 bases in the middle. CDR3 region: CATSREQAANYGYTF. CDR3 nucleotides: TGTGCCACCAGCAGAGAACAGGCAGCCAACTATGGCTACACCTTC.

This clone appeared a few times. The chain has TRBV5-6 and TRBJ2-1; no reliable D call. Looked up from germline, CDR1 is SGHDT and CDR2 is YYEEEE. V was trimmed by 1 base and J by 7 bases, leaving 9 bases between them. This CDR3 region has 13 residues. The CDR3 sequence is CASSLSHGNEQFF. CDR3 in DNA: TGTGCCAGCAGCTTGAGTCACGGGAATGAGCAGTTCTTC.

V and J are TRBV5-4 and TRBJ2-1; possibly TRBD2 for D (5 bases). Trimming took 6 bases from V and 2 from J, leaving 18 bases between them. This CDR3 has 16 amino acids. Germline values: CDR1 SGHNT, CDR2 YYREEE (reference sequence). The CDR3 DNA reads as TGTGCCAGCACCCCGGAGGCTTCCCTACCCTACAATGAGCAGTTCTTC. Amino acid sequence: CASTPEASLPYNEQFF.

The chain uses TRBV5-5 and TRBJ1-6; unclear D gene. The germline V gene has CDR1 SGHKS and CDR2 YYEKEE (reference sequence). This CDR3 is 13 amino acids long. The ends were cut back, 4 bases at V and 7 bases at J, with 9 bases in the middle. The CDR3 bases are TGTGCCAGCAGCCTCACAGAGAATTCACCCCTCCACTTT. This translates into CASSLTENSPLHF. The whole variable domain, filled in from reference TRBV5-5 and TRBJ1-6, reads DAGVTQSPTHLIKTRGQQVTLRCSPISGHKSVSWYQQVLGQGPQFIFQYYEKEERGRGNFPDRFSARQFPNYSSELNVNALLLGDSALYLCASSLTENSPLHFGNGTRLTVT.

The chain recombines TRBV27 with TRBJ2-7; D perhaps matches TRBD1 (6 bases). Between the trimmed V and J ends, which lost 2 bases and 3 bases, there was a span of 11 bases. This CDR3 is 14 amino acids long. CDR1 MNHEY and CDR2 SMNVEV come from the germline V gene (reference sequence). CDR3 region: CASSLMAGVYEQYF. CDR3 DNA sequence: TGTGCCAGCAGTTTAATGGCAGGGGTCTACGAGCAGTACTTC.

The J gene is TRBJ2-3, the V gene TRBV5-4, with TRBD2 identical over 7 bases. J lost 8 bases, V lost 3 bases, and 12 bases had no gene match. This CDR3 spans 15 amino acids. CDR1 and CDR2 (germline): SGHNT, YYREEE (reference sequence). The DNA for the CDR3 is TGTGCCAGCAGCTCCGGGACTACCCCAGATAGTACGCAGTATTTT. Amino acid sequence: CASSSGTTPDSTQYF.

This chain connects TRBV28 to TRBJ1-1; D not resolved. Germline CDR1 reads MDHEN; CDR2 reads SYDVKM. V lost 9 bases to trimming and J lost 1 base, with 21 bases between them. The CDR3 is made up of 16 amino acids. CDR3: CASPPPRRGENTEAFF. DNA for the CDR3: TGTGCCAGTCCTCCCCCGCGGAGAGGCGAGAACACTGAAGCTTTCTTT.

CDR3 sequence (DNA): TGTGCCAGCAGTGGGGACAGCCGAAATGAAAAACTGTTTTTT. It yields the protein CASSGDSRNEKLFF. This chain uses TRBV28 with TRBJ1-4, with TRBD1 matching 7 bases. The V gene end was trimmed by 5 bases and the J gene end by 5 bases; junction bases not matched to a gene: 5. Germline V CDR1 and CDR2: MDHEN, SYDVKM. The CDR3 has 14 residues. Full variable domain (outside the CDR3, taken from reference TRBV28 and TRBJ1-4): DVKVTQSSRYLVKRTGEKVFLECVQDMDHENMFWYRQDPGLGLRLIYFSYDVKMKEKGDIPEGYSVSREKKERFSLILESASTNQTSMYLCASSGDSRNEKLFFGSGTQLSVL.

This clone was seen just once. The J gene is TRBJ2-1, the V gene TRBV29-1; 8 nucleotides line up with TRBD1. J was trimmed by 4 bases and V by 5 bases; bases with no gene match: 7. Germline CDR1 reads SQVTM; CDR2 reads ANQGSEA. CDR3 length: 14 residues. The CDR3 nucleotides read TGCAGCGTTTCACAGGGGGTGCTGTACAATGAGCAGTTCTTC. It yields the protein CSVSQGVLYNEQFF.

This clone was seen more than once but under ten times. V usage is TRBV12-3 or TRBV12-4 and J usage is TRBJ2-1; a weak D match, TRBD2 (7 bases). V shed 2 bases and J shed 6 bases, with 8 bases lying between them. This CDR3 has 13 residues. CDR3 DNA: TGTGCCAGCAGTTTAAGGGGGGGCAATGAGCAGTTCTTC. It specifies CASSLRGGNEQFF.

The rearrangement links TRBV30 to TRBJ2-3, with 11 bases that match TRBD1. CDR1 is GTSNPN, CDR2 SVGIG, per germline (reference sequence). With V trimmed by 6 bases and J by 4 bases, 3 bases remained unmatched. The CDR3 is 13 residues long. CDR3 sequence: CACGTGGPDTQYF. The DNA for the CDR3 is TGTGCCTGTGGGACAGGGGGTCCAGATACGCAGTATTTT.

The chain carries TRBV18 and TRBJ2-5, with 10 bases that match TRBD1. Germline V gene data show CDR1 as KGHSH and CDR2 as LQKENI. Losses at the gene ends were 5 bases for V and 5 bases for J; bases not matched to a gene: 8. The CDR3 runs to 15 residues. In nucleotides, the CDR3 is TGTGCCAGCTCATCGAGACAGGGGGCGAGTGAGACCCAGTACTTC. Its protein product is CASSSRQGASETQYF.

CDR3 sequence reads: CASSSSGQLYGYTF. The CDR3 DNA reads as TGTGCCAGCAGTTCATCGGGACAGTTATATGGCTACACCTTC. The V gene is TRBV27, the J gene TRBJ1-2; TRBD1 matches 7 bases. The CDR3 runs to 14 residues. J lost 5 bases, V lost 4 bases, and 7 bases had no gene match. CDR1 is MNHEY, CDR2 SMNVEV, per germline (reference sequence).

The chain links TRBV6-5 to TRBJ2-7, with D perhaps TRBD2 (6 bases). The CDR3 is 14 amino acids. The germline V gene encodes CDR1 MNHEY and CDR2 SVGAGI. V lost 6 bases and J lost 0, with 12 bases in between. The CDR3, as DNA: TGTGCCAGCAGCGGAGGGACTTCCTCCTACGAGCAGTACTTC. Translation gives CASSGGTSSYEQYF.

V is TRBV6-5 and J is TRBJ1-1, with TRBD1 identical over 11 bases. This CDR3 is 14 amino acids long. The trim removed 7 bases at V and 10 bases at J, leaving 11 bases unmatched. Germline-derived CDR1 and CDR2 are MNHEY and SVGAGI. The CDR3 coding sequence is TGTGCCAGCATCCCTAGTGGACAGGGGGCTAGAGCTTTCTTT. The encoded protein is CASIPSGQGARAFF.

This chain connects TRBV2 to TRBJ2-7; D may be TRBD1 (5 bases). Germline CDR1 SNHLY, CDR2 FYNNEI. V was trimmed by 10 bases and J by 7 bases, leaving 23 bases between them. CDR3 size: 14 residues. DNA for the CDR3: TGTGCCAACAATCAGGGCCCCCTAGGAAAGGAGCAGTACTTC. Its translation is CANNQGPLGKEQYF.